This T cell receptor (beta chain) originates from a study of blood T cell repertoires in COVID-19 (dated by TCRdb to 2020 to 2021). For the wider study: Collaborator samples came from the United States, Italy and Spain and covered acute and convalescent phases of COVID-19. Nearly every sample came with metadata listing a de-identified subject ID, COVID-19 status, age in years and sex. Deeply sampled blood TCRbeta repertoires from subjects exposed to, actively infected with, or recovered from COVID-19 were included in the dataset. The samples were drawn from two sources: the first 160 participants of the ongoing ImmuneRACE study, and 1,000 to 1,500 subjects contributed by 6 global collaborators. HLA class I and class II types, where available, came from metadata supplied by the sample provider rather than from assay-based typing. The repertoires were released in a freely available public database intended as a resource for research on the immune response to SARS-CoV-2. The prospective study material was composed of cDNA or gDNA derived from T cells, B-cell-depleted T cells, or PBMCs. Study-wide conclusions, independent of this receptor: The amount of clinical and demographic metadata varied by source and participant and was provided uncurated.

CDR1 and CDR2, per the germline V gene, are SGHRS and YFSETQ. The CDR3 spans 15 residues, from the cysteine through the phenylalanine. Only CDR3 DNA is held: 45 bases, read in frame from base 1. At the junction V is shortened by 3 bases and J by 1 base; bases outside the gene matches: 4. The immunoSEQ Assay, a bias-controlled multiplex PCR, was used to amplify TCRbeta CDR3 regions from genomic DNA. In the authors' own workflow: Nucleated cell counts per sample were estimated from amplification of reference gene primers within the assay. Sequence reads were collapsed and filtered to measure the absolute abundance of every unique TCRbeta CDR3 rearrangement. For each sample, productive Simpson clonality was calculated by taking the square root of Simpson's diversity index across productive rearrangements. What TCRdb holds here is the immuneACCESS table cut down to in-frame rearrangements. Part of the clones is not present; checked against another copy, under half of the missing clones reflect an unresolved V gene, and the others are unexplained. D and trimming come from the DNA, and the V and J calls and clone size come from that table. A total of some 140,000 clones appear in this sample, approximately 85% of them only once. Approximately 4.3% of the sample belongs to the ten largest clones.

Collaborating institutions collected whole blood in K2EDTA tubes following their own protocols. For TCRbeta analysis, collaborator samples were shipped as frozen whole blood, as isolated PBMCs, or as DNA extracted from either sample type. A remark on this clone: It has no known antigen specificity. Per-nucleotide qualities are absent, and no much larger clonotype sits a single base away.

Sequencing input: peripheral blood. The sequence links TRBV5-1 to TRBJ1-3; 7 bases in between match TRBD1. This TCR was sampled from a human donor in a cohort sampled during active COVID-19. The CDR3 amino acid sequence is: CASSYGTDSGNTIYF. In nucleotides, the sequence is TGCGCCAGCAGCTACGGGACAGATTCTGGAAACACCATATATTTT.